This T cell receptor beta chain was obtained from a study of T-cell memory formation after mild COVID-19 (dated by TCRdb to the early 2020s). Notes on the research overall: TCR sequence clusters from the two donors were found to be largely donor specific. In two donors, T-cell clones that expanded and contracted after mild COVID-19 were followed by sequencing TCRalpha and TCRbeta repertoires longitudinally. The cohort was made up of two young adult volunteers, one female and one male, who were previously healthy. Overall study results and their limits: Balanced CD4/CD8 phenotypes were observed for clones contracting from day 15 to 85, whereas a bias towards CD4+ was observed for a second wave of clones expanding from day 15 to 37. The second-wave clones that peaked on day 37 were not confirmed to be SARS-CoV-2 specific. Some responding clones were detected in pre-infection memory, suggesting pre-existing cross-reactive memory T cells joined the SARS-CoV-2 response. Only a couple of mild cases were covered in the study, and larger cohorts including severe cases with pre-infection samples were considered necessary. Contracting CD4+ clones appeared mostly in the CM and EM memory subsets, whereas CD8+ clones were enriched in EMRA.

TCRdb names Illumina NovaSeq 6000 as the instrument used. Using 5'RACE with constant-segment primers, TCRalpha and TCRbeta cDNA libraries were constructed, with sample barcodes and unique molecular identifiers added in the process. Trizol reagent was used to extract RNA from every sample. Amplification of the libraries took two PCR steps, and the second step added a second sample barcode plus Illumina TruSeq adapters. Sequencing of the libraries was done on an Illumina NovaSeq, producing 2 x 150 bp paired-end reads. On the study's bioinformatics: Demultiplexing of reads and collapsing into UMI-guided consensus sequences were performed with migec v1.2.7. Using mixcr v2.1.11, UMI consensuses were aligned to TRA and TRB V and J templates and then assembled into clonotypes. Expanded or contracted clonotypes were those called significant by both edgeR and NoisET, with noise models trained on biological replicates. For edgeR calls, the cutoffs were a false discovery rate-adjusted p below 0.01 and a log2 fold-change threshold of 1. As an exploratory analysis of dynamics, PCA with hierarchical clustering was applied to max-normalized trajectories of the 1000 most abundant clonotypes. Separately sequenced CD4+ and CD8+ repertoires were used to assign the CD4 or CD8 phenotype of responding clones. In-frame beta chains were kept once TCRdb had trimmed the public reads at Q25 with fastp and called clones with MiXCR. Identical CDR3 protein sequences are pooled into one entry, listed with their most common genes and DNA. These V and J calls derive from TCRdb rather than the authors' analysis. The sample profile shows tens of thousands of distinct CDR3 sequences; roughly 15% of them were found once. The ten largest clones capture 1.4% of the sample.

Ficoll-Paque density gradient centrifugation was the method used to isolate PBMCs. By how much of the sample it makes up, this clonotype is medium-sized (0.01 to 0.1%). What this receptor recognizes is not known. The input lacks base qualities; no much larger clone sits a single base away. CDR1 and CDR2, per the germline V gene, are SQVTM and ANQGSEA. The CDR3, cysteine through phenylalanine, is 13 amino acids long. The DNA shown is the 39-base CDR3, in frame from base 1. V was cut back by 6 bases and J by 0 bases, leaving a gap of 10 bases between them. The sequenced sample was PBMCs or a T cell subset sorted from them (not recorded which). This clonotype originated in an adult who had mild COVID-19 (a few samples of this study predate the infection). The sample titles of this study are shuffled in the database, so cell type and time point are left out. This chain is built from TRBV29-1 and TRBJ2-3; the D gene is possibly TRBD1 or TRBD2, with 5 bases matching each. The CDR3: CSVGDGSTDTQYF. The DNA is TGCAGCGTGGGGGACGGAAGCACAGATACGCAGTATTTT.